Shown below are 26 T cell receptor beta chains from a single sample sequenced in a study of CD8+CD57+ T cells in acquired aplastic anemia (dated by TCRdb to between 2017 and 2018). Flow cytometry had shown CD8+CD57+ cell expansion in the patients selected for sequencing. The reads were generated on an Illumina HiSeq 2000. Profiling of TCR beta VDJ combinations and CDR3 sequences used genomic DNA as the template. TCRdb applied fastp at Q25 and MiXCR to the public reads, then kept only in-frame beta chains. Each CDR3 protein gets just one entry, which takes the most common genes and DNA from the rows behind it. A total of about 180,000 distinct CDR3 sequences appear in this sample, 63% of them only once. Under 55% of the sample is held by the ten biggest clonotypes. Sequencing used sorted CD4+, CD8+, or CD8+CD57+ T cells (not recorded which) from PBMCs. The receptors were sampled from a human donor with aplastic anemia.

In its sample, this clonotype was seen many times. The V call is TRBV7-9, the J call TRBJ2-3; no clear D gene. The CDR3 covers 12 residues. Germline assignment: CDR1 SEHNR and CDR2 FQNEAQ (reference sequence). V shed 7 bases and J shed 7 bases, with 12 bases lying between them. This chain's CDR3 is CASTGPMHTQYF. The CDR3 DNA follows: TGTGCCAGCACCGGACCTATGCATACGCAGTATTTT.

The chain recombines TRBV20-1 with TRBJ2-3; 7 bases match TRBD1. Looked up from germline, CDR1 is DFQATT and CDR2 is SNEGSKA (reference sequence). CDR3 length equals 15 residues. The J segment lost 2 bases and the V segment lost 5 bases, leaving 10 bases of the junction unmatched. The CDR3: CSAPGQALTTDTQYF. DNA for the CDR3: TGCAGTGCTCCAGGACAGGCCCTAACCACAGATACGCAGTATTTT.

The chain joins TRBV7-8 to TRBJ2-5; 7 bases are a match to TRBD1. CDR1 is SGHVS and CDR2 is FQNEAQ in the germline V gene. The CDR3 extends over 15 amino acids. V was pared by 6 bases and J by 2 bases, with 9 bases of the junction left unmatched. CDR3 sequence: CASRGRTGVQETQYF. DNA of the CDR3: TGTGCCAGCAGAGGCCGTACAGGGGTACAAGAGACCCAGTACTTC.

In its sample, this clonotype was seen a few times. This rearrangement joins TRBV10-3 to TRBJ1-1, with D tentatively TRBD1 (5 bases). The ends were cut back, 0 bases at V and 0 bases at J, with 8 bases in the middle. This CDR3 is built from 15 residues. Per germline, CDR1 ENHRY and CDR2 SYGVKD. The CDR3: CAISESTDMNTEAFF. The CDR3 region has the DNA TGTGCCATCAGTGAGTCGACAGATATGAACACTGAAGCTTTCTTT.

In its sample, this clonotype was seen a few times. The CDR3 DNA follows: TGTGCCAGCAGCCCGGGGGGTGTCGAGCAGTACTTC. Protein: CASSPGGVEQYF. The J gene is TRBJ2-7, the V gene TRBV7-8; 7 nucleotides line up with TRBD2. The J segment lost 6 bases and the V segment lost 5 bases, leaving 4 bases of the junction unmatched. The CDR3 is 12 residues long. The germline V gene encodes CDR1 SGHVS and CDR2 FQNEAQ.

DNA for the CDR3: TGTGCCAGCAGTGAACCGACAGGGTTCGGGAGTGAGCAGTTCTTC. Its translation is CASSEPTGFGSEQFF. The chain carries TRBV25-1 and TRBJ2-1; possible D gene TRBD1, 7 bases. Trimming cost V 2 bases and J 9 bases, with 17 bases left between them. This CDR3 is built from 15 residues. The germline V gene encodes CDR1 MGHDK and CDR2 SYGVNS.

V and J are TRBV19 and TRBJ2-7; D gene ambiguous. The V gene lost 4 bases and the J gene lost 2 bases, with 9 bases spanning the gap. The germline V gene has CDR1 LNHDA and CDR2 SQIVND (reference sequence). The CDR3 contains 13 residues. This CDR3 is CASSRTVTYEQYF. Written as DNA, the CDR3 is TGTGCCAGTAGTAGGACGGTAACCTACGAGCAGTACTTC.

The count of this clonotype is one. The chain joins TRBV7-2 to TRBJ2-7; TRBD1 is a possible D gene (7 bases). Looked up from germline, CDR1 is SGHTA and CDR2 is FQGNSA. V lost 5 bases to trimming and J lost 4 bases, with 15 bases between them. This CDR3 has 14 residues. The CDR3 spells CASSRRQGGYEQYF. DNA for the CDR3: TGTGCCAGCAGCCGCCGACAGGGAGGATACGAGCAGTACTTC.

The gene calls are TRBV9 and TRBJ2-3; D unclear. CDR1 SGDLS and CDR2 YYNGEE come from the germline V gene. The CDR3 covers 15 residues. The V end lost 0 bases, the J end lost 1 base, and 9 bases lay between the germline ends. CDR3 region: CASSVGTTRTDTQYF. CDR3 DNA sequence: TGTGCCAGCAGCGTAGGGACCACCCGCACAGATACGCAGTATTTT.

This clonotype was detected many times. The chain joins TRBV6-5 to TRBJ2-2; D is undetermined. The CDR3 extends over 14 amino acids. CDR1 and CDR2 from the germline V gene are MNHEY and SVGAGI. V was cut by 2 bases and J by 3 bases, with 7 bases left in between. Here the CDR3 reads CASSYGWDTGELFF. The CDR3 DNA is TGTGCCAGCAGTTACGGGTGGGACACCGGGGAGCTGTTTTTT.

The rearrangement joins TRBV2 to TRBJ1-1; D is perhaps TRBD1 (6 bases). This CDR3 comprises 13 residues. V was trimmed by 7 bases and J by 5 bases, leaving 14 bases between them. Germline CDR1 is SNHLY and CDR2 is FYNNEI. CDR3 nucleotides: TGTGCCAGCAACAGACAGGTCCAGACTGAAGCTTTCTTT. Translating gives CASNRQVQTEAFF. The variable domain in full, completed from reference TRBV2 and TRBJ1-1, reads EPEVTQTPSHQVTQMGQEVILRCVPISNHLYFYWYRQILGQKVEFLVSFYNNEISEKSEIFDDQFSVERPDGSNFTLKIRSTKLEDSAMYFCASNRQVQTEAFFGQGTRLTVV.

This chain uses TRBV7-6 with TRBJ2-7; the D is unclear. Trimming removed 1 base from V and 4 bases from J, with 14 bases in between. The V gene's germline CDR1 is SGHVS and CDR2 FNYEAQ. This CDR3 has 15 amino acids. DNA for the CDR3: TGTGCCAGCAGCTTAGGGGCAGGTCATTCGTACGAGCAGTACTTC. This gives the protein CASSLGAGHSYEQYF.

V and J are TRBV2 and TRBJ2-5, with D perhaps matching TRBD2 (6 bases). CDR1 is SNHLY, CDR2 FYNNEI, per germline. The CDR3 is made up of 15 amino acids. Trimming took 6 bases from V and 4 from J, leaving 18 bases between them. CDR3 coding DNA: TGTGCCAGCAGCCCCAGGAGGGTGGTGGGAGAGACCCAGTACTTC. This sequence encodes CASSPRRVVGETQYF.

This chain links TRBV7-2 with TRBJ1-1, with no clear D. This CDR3 contains 13 residues. Germline V lookup: CDR1 SGHTA, CDR2 FQGNSA. V was pared by 6 bases and J by 3 bases, with 11 bases between. The chain's CDR3 is CASSEVEHTEAFF. The CDR3 DNA is TGTGCCAGCAGTGAAGTGGAACACACTGAAGCTTTCTTT.

This chain links TRBV2 with TRBJ1-6; D remains unclear. The CDR3 loop spans 18 amino acids. Trimming shortened V by 3 bases and J by 5 bases, and 20 bases separated the two germline ends. CDR1 SNHLY and CDR2 FYNNEI come from the germline V gene. CDR3 coding DNA: TGTGCCAGCAGTGATTATTTTATCGGTGGACGGAATAATTCACCCCTCCACTTT. It yields the protein CASSDYFIGGRNNSPLHF.

The rearrangement uses TRBV5-1 and TRBJ2-7; no clear D gene. Germline CDR1 is SGHRS and CDR2 is YFSETQ. The CDR3 has 15 residues. Trimming cost V 0 bases and J 4 bases, with 14 bases left between them. The DNA for the CDR3 is TGCGCCAGCAGCTTGGGTCATTCCCTGGAGTACGAGCAGTACTTC. Its protein product is CASSLGHSLEYEQYF.

The CDR3 nucleotides read TGTGCCAGCAGCGATGGGGTTGCAGATACGCAGTATTTT. It yields the protein CASSDGVADTQYF. V usage is TRBV9 and J usage is TRBJ2-3; D is uncertain. Germline assignment: CDR1 SGDLS and CDR2 YYNGEE. V was shortened by 3 bases and J by 4 bases, with 9 bases between the two germline ends. This CDR3 is 13 amino acids long.

Concerning this clonotype itself: A much larger clonotype is one base distant, so this may be a read error. The V and J genes are TRBV4-1 and TRBJ1-3; D remains unclear. The CDR3 length is 16 residues. Germline V gives CDR1 MGHRA, CDR2 YSYEKL. The CDR3 is CASSQQLGLSGDTIYF. Written as DNA, the CDR3 is TGCGCCAGCAGCCAACAACTCGGACTCTCTGGAGACACCATATATTTT.

Points on this clonotype: The junction differs from germline at one of its ends, possibly a read error. The V gene is TRBV10-3, the J gene TRBJ1-2, with 8 nucleotides matching TRBD1. The length of the CDR3 is 16 residues. The germline gives CDR1 ENHRY, CDR2 SYGVKD. The CDR3 spells CAISKRIQGASDGCTF. CDR3 coding DNA: TGTGCCATCAGTAAGAGAATCCAGGGGGCAAGCGATGGCTGCACCTTC.

The rearrangement links TRBV9 to TRBJ1-6; no clear D gene. The CDR3 contains 15 residues. CDR1 is SGDLS, CDR2 YYNGEE, per germline. Trimming left V 4 bases short and J 10 bases short, with 18 bases between. The CDR3 sequence: CASSLRATRDSPLHF. The CDR3 DNA is TGTGCCAGCAGCCTCCGGGCCACAAGAGACTCACCCCTCCACTTT.

The chain uses TRBV20-1 and TRBJ1-4; weak D call: TRBD1 (5 bases). The CDR3 consists of 14 residues. In germline, CDR1 is DFQATT, CDR2 SNEGSKA (reference sequence). Trimming took 3 bases from V and 3 from J, leaving 11 bases between them. This CDR3 reads CSASGGESNEKLFF. CDR3 coding DNA: TGCAGTGCTAGTGGGGGGGAATCTAATGAAAAACTGTTTTTT.

In this sample, this clonotype turned up a few times. The rearrangement links TRBV3-1 to TRBJ1-1; TRBD1 matches 9 bases. The CDR3 contains 16 residues. The germline CDR1 and CDR2 sequences are LGHDT and YNNKEL (reference sequence). V gave up 4 bases and J gave up 4 bases; unmatched junction bases: 10. CDR3 protein: CASSPTPPDRGTEAFF. The CDR3 DNA reads TGTGCCAGCAGCCCAACGCCTCCGGACAGGGGCACTGAAGCTTTCTTT.

Remarks on this clonotype: With a much larger clone just one base away, this may be a read error. The chain is built from TRBV12-3 or TRBV12-4 and TRBJ2-3; D gene uncertain. The length of the CDR3 is 13 residues. Trimming stripped 4 bases from V and 2 bases from J, with 7 bases between. Here the CDR3 reads CASSWVLTDTQYF. The DNA for the CDR3 is TGTGCCAGCAGTTGGGTTCTCACAGATACGCAGTATTTT.

Here the CDR3 reads CSGAGTGGYEQYF. The CDR3, as DNA: TGCAGCGGCGCCGGGACAGGGGGCTACGAGCAGTACTTC. The chain carries TRBV29-1 and TRBJ2-7; 11 bases align to TRBD1. J lost 3 bases, V lost 7 bases, and 5 bases had no gene match. CDR3 size: 13 residues. The germline V gene has CDR1 SQVTM and CDR2 ANQGSEA.

This clonotype appeared once. V is TRBV5-1 and J is TRBJ2-7; 7 bases align to TRBD1. The DNA end is more similar to TRBJ2-4, so the J call may be wrong. The V gene's germline CDR1 is SGHRS and CDR2 YFSETQ. The CDR3 runs to 14 residues. CDR3 sequence reads: CASSADRSRNIQYF. The CDR3 bases are TGCGCCAGCAGTGCGGACAGGTCAAGAAACATTCAGTACTTC.

This clonotype was detected ten times or more. The chain joins TRBV4-1 to TRBJ1-2; D remains ambiguous. CDR3 length: 16 amino acids. V was trimmed by 1 base and J by 0 bases, leaving 12 bases between them. Germline V gene lookup returns CDR1 MGHRA and CDR2 YSYEKL. The CDR3 DNA sequence: TGCGCCAGCAGCCAAGTAGTGGGGTTAGCTAACTATGGCTACACCTTC. It translates to CASSQVVGLANYGYTF.